The 15 T cell receptor beta chains listed next were all sequenced from one sample in a study of graft-versus-host responses after intestinal transplantation. Using immunoSEQ multiplex PCR, the repertoire was profiled, and TCRdb retains in-frame clones only, with some absent. The sample records fewer than 85,000 clones, roughly 90% being singletons. Antigens of these TCRs are unknown. The sample here was unstimulated CD8+ T cells sorted from spleen or lymph node cells, taken before intestinal transplant. The receptor set was obtained from a human donor who received an intestinal transplant.

The chain employs TRBV9 and TRBJ1-2; maybe TRBD1 (6 bases). CDR1 and CDR2 (germline): SGDLS, YYNGEE. V gave up 4 bases and J gave up 8 bases, with 18 bases separating them. The CDR3 has 14 residues. CDR3 sequence reads: CASSNGQFHEGYTF. The CDR3 region has the DNA TGTGCCAGCAGCAATGGACAGTTCCATGAAGGCTACACCTTC.

The rearrangement links TRBV27 to TRBJ2-7; D may be TRBD2 (5 bases). The CDR3 spans 14 residues. V shed 6 bases and J shed 0 bases, with 12 bases lying between them. Germline V gives CDR1 MNHEY, CDR2 SMNVEV (reference sequence). This CDR3 is CASSARATSYEQYF. The CDR3 DNA reads as TGTGCCAGCAGCGCGAGGGCCACCTCCTACGAGCAGTACTTC.

This chain uses TRBV28 with TRBJ1-1; 7 nucleotides agree with TRBD1. The CDR3 is made up of 16 amino acids. The trim removed 0 bases at V and 3 bases at J, leaving 7 bases unmatched. Germline V gene sequence: CDR1 MDHEN, CDR2 SYDVKM. Here the CDR3 reads CASSLWVRGWDTEAFF. CDR3 nucleotide sequence: TGTGCCAGCAGTTTATGGGTCAGGGGGTGGGACACTGAAGCTTTCTTT. Variable domain in full (rest from reference TRBV28 and TRBJ1-1): DVKVTQSSRYLVKRTGEKVFLECVQDMDHENMFWYRQDPGLGLRLIYFSYDVKMKEKGDIPEGYSVSREKKERFSLILESASTNQTSMYLCASSLWVRGWDTEAFFGQGTRLTVV.

This chain joins TRBV15 and TRBJ2-7; 9 bases match TRBD1. Germline CDR1 and CDR2: LNHNV and YYDKDF (reference sequence). There are 16 residues in the CDR3. Trimming at V came to 0 bases and at J to 3 bases, leaving 6 bases not matched to a gene. In DNA, the CDR3 is TGTGCCACCAGCAGAGACTCGACAGGGGGTGACTACGAGCAGTACTTC. Protein sequence: CATSRDSTGGDYEQYF.

The chain links TRBV5-1 to TRBJ2-5; 13 positions agree with TRBD2. The CDR3 length is 15 residues. Germline CDR1 and CDR2: SGHRS and YFSETQ. J gave up 5 bases and V 3 bases, and 4 bases lay outside the gene matches. CDR3 bases: TGCGCCAGCAGCTCCGGACTAGCGGGGGCCGAGACCCAGTACTTC. Amino acid sequence: CASSSGLAGAETQYF.

The rearrangement links TRBV5-4 to TRBJ1-1; 9 nucleotides align to TRBD1. The germline V gene has CDR1 SGHNT and CDR2 YYREEE (reference sequence). J lost 7 bases, V lost 4 bases, and 8 bases had no gene match. The CDR3 sequence is 14 residues long. The DNA for the CDR3 is TGTGCCAGCAGCCCCGGGACAGGGAAGGATGAAGCTTTCTTT. Translated: CASSPGTGKDEAFF.

The chain has TRBV13 and TRBJ2-7, with 7 positions matching TRBD2. The V and J ends lost 1 base and 5 bases, in that order; junction bases with no gene match: 11. Germline lookup yields CDR1 PRHDT and CDR2 FYEKMQ (reference sequence). The CDR3 is 16 residues long. CDR3 amino acids: CASSLVGWGGPHEQYF. In DNA form, the CDR3 reads TGTGCCAGCAGCTTAGTAGGGTGGGGGGGTCCCCACGAGCAGTACTTC.

This clone was counted once. CDR3 residues: CASSLSGEYQETQYF. In nucleotides, the CDR3 is TGTGCCAGCAGTTTATCGGGCGAGTACCAAGAGACCCAGTACTTC. V usage is TRBV27 and J usage is TRBJ2-5; D is uncertain. This CDR3 contains 15 residues. Trimming left V 0 bases short and J 0 bases short, with 8 bases between. Looked up from germline, CDR1 is MNHEY and CDR2 is SMNVEV (reference sequence).

CDR3 amino acids: CASSRPEGAGGGQETQYF. The CDR3 DNA reads TGCGCCAGCAGCCGCCCTGAGGGGGCGGGGGGGGGCCAAGAGACCCAGTACTTC. The chain recombines TRBV4-1 with TRBJ2-5; TRBD2 agrees at 9 bases. Trimming removed 4 bases from V and 1 base from J; junction bases left unmatched: 13. Germline V gene sequence: CDR1 MGHRA, CDR2 YSYEKL. This CDR3 is built from 18 residues.

The chain joins TRBV7-3 to TRBJ2-3; TRBD1 is a possible D gene (7 bases). Trimming took off 1 base at V and 6 bases at J, with 11 bases between the two ends. The CDR3 has 14 residues. The germline CDR1 and CDR2 sequences are SGHTA and FQGTGA. CDR3 residues: CASSLRDSGDTQYF. CDR3 sequence (DNA): TGTGCCAGCAGCTTAAGGGACAGCGGGGATACGCAGTATTTT. Filled out from reference TRBV7-3 and TRBJ2-3, the complete variable domain reads GAGVSQTPSNKVTEKGKYVELRCDPISGHTALYWYRQSLGQGPEFLIYFQGTGAADDSGLPNDRFFAVRPEGSVSTLKIQRTERGDSAVYLCASSLRDSGDTQYFGPGTRLTVL.

This clone showed up just once. The CDR3 region is CASSRWIRTGLGEQYF. CDR3 coding DNA: TGTGCCAGCAGTCGTTGGATCCGGACAGGTTTGGGCGAGCAGTACTTC. V usage is TRBV5-4 and J usage is TRBJ2-7; TRBD1 matches at 7 bases. CDR3 length: 16 amino acids. The J segment lost 6 bases and the V segment lost 5 bases, leaving 17 bases of the junction unmatched. From germline, CDR1 is SGHNT and CDR2 YYREEE (reference sequence).

The chain joins TRBV7-2 to TRBJ1-1; no definite D call. This CDR3 region has 13 residues. Germline-derived CDR1 and CDR2 are SGHTA and FQGNSA. Deletions cut 1 base from V and 5 bases from J, with 8 bases between. Written as DNA, the CDR3 is TGTGCCAGCAGCTTAGAGCTGGTAACTGAAGCTTTCTTT. Its protein product is CASSLELVTEAFF.

The chain uses TRBV4-1 and TRBJ2-7; D is undetermined. V shed 1 base and J shed 3 bases, with 7 bases lying between them. This CDR3 contains 13 residues. Germline CDR1 and CDR2: MGHRA and YSYEKL. The DNA for the CDR3 is TGCGCCAGCAGCCAAGCTGGCCACTACGAGCAGTACTTC. Translated: CASSQAGHYEQYF.

The V and J genes are TRBV9 and TRBJ1-3; D gene ambiguous. With 3 bases removed from V and 14 bases from J, the gap between germline ends came to 12 bases. The CDR3 totals 11 residues. Germline CDR1 reads SGDLS; CDR2 reads YYNGEE. The chain's CDR3 is CASSAGRRVYF. The CDR3 DNA is TGTGCCAGCAGCGCAGGAAGGCGAGTATATTTT.

The chain combines TRBV4-1 with TRBJ2-7; TRBD1 aligns across 8 bases. Germline V gene data show CDR1 as MGHRA and CDR2 as YSYEKL. This CDR3 spans 18 amino acids. V was clipped by 1 base and J by 4 bases; unmatched bases: 15. The CDR3 reads CASSQGTPHGQGGYEQYF. DNA of the CDR3: TGCGCCAGCAGCCAAGGGACCCCCCACGGACAGGGTGGGTACGAGCAGTACTTC.